This record covers a single TCR beta chain. Within the sample, other DNA sequences also encode this same CDR3. This sample is drawn from a study of blood T cell repertoires in COVID-19. The repertoire was sequenced with immunoSEQ multiplex PCR; TCRdb's copy has only in-frame clones and lacks some. This sample has 300,000 or so clones; around 90% occur once, and the top ten carry 1%. The V gene lost 6 bases and the J gene lost 1 base, with 9 bases spanning the gap. The CDR3 is made up of 13 amino acids. Germline values: CDR1 SEHNR, CDR2 FQNEAQ (reference sequence). The sequence was obtained from a man over 45 with active or convalescent COVID-19. The sequencing sample was made of peripheral blood. The V call is TRBV7-9, the J call TRBJ1-1; D remains unclear. The CDR3 nucleotides read TGTGCCAGCAGTTTAACAGAGAACACTGAAGCTTTCTTT. Its translation is CASSLTENTEAFF.